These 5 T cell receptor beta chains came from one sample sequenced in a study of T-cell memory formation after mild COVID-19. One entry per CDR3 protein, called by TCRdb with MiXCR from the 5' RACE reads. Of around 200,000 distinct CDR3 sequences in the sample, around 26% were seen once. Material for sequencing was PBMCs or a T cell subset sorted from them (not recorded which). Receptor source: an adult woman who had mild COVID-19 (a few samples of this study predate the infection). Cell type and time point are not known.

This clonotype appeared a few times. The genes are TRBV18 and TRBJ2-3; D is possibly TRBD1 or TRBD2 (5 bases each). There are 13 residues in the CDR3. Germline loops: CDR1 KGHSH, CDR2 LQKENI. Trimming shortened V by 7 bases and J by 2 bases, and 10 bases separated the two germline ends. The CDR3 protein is CASLATATDTQYF. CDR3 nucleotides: TGTGCCAGCTTAGCGACAGCCACAGATACGCAGTATTTT.

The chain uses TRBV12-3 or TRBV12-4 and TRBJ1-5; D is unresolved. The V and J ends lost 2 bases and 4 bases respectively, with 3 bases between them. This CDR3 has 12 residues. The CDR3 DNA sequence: TGTGCCAGCAGTTTACTAAATCAGCCCCAGCATTTT. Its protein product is CASSLLNQPQHF.

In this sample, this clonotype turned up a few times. CDR3 nucleotide sequence: TGCAGCGTTGAAACTCCGGCAACAAACACTGAAGCTTTCTTT. This gives the protein CSVETPATNTEAFF. This sequence joins TRBV29-1 and TRBJ1-1; no firm D call. The CDR3 extends over 14 amino acids. The V gene lost 2 bases and the J gene lost 2 bases, with 12 bases spanning the gap. CDR1 is SQVTM and CDR2 is ANQGSEA in the germline V gene.

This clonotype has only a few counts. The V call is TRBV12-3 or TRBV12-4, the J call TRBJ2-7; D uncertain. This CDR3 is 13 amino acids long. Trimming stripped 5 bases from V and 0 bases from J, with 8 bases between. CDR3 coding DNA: TGTGCCAGCAGTCCCCCAGACTCCTACGAGCAGTACTTC. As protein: CASSPPDSYEQYF.

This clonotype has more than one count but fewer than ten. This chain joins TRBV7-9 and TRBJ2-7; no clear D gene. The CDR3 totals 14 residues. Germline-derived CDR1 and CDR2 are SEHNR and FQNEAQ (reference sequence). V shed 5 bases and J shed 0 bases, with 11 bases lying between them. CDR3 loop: CASSPQLSSYEQYF. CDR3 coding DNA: TGTGCCAGCAGCCCTCAGCTATCCTCCTACGAGCAGTACTTC.